These 16 T cell receptor beta chains came from one sample sequenced in a study of somatic mutations in cytotoxic T cells in rheumatoid arthritis. The protocol was immunoSEQ multiplex PCR, while the TCRdb copy is restricted to in-frame clones and leaves out a portion. The repertoire includes about 10,000 clones, 89% of them detected once, and roughly 1.1% sits in the top ten. The material sequenced was CD4+ T cells sorted from blood. Source of these receptors: a woman under 30 with rheumatoid arthritis.

V usage is TRBV6-1 and J usage is TRBJ1-4, with TRBD1 as a possible D gene (5 bases). V gave up 1 base and J gave up 5 bases, with 11 bases separating them. From germline, CDR1 is MNHNS and CDR2 SASEGT. The CDR3 sequence is 15 residues long. The CDR3 reads CASSEGGGGNEKLFF. The CDR3 bases are TGTGCCAGCAGTGAAGGTGGGGGGGGGAATGAAAAACTGTTTTTT.

The chain links TRBV7-9 to TRBJ2-5; 7 positions agree with TRBD2. Germline CDR1 is SEHNR and CDR2 is FQNEAQ (reference sequence). Unmatched junction bases numbered 2, after V lost 2 bases and J lost 2 bases. This CDR3 is 14 amino acids long. The CDR3 loop reads CASSLTGGQETQYF. The CDR3 bases are TGTGCCAGCAGCTTAACGGGGGGTCAAGAGACCCAGTACTTC.

Points on this clone: Germline and junction disagree at one end, which may indicate a read error. The chain employs TRBV7-6 and TRBJ2-1, with 7 bases that match TRBD2. The germline V gene has CDR1 SGHVS and CDR2 FNYEAQ. The CDR3 length is 15 residues. The CDR3 DNA reads as TGTGCCAGCAGCTTAGCGGGGGGGGTTAACAATGGGCAGTTCTTC. Protein: CASSLAGGVNNGQFF. Drawing the rest from reference TRBV7-6 and TRBJ2-1, the complete variable domain is GAGVSQSPRYKVTKRGQDVALRCDPISGHVSLYWYRQALGQGPEFLTYFNYEAQQDKSGLPNDRFSAERPEGSISTLTIQRTEQRDSAMYRCASSLAGGVNNGQFFGPGTRLTVL.

The V gene is TRBV4-3, the J gene TRBJ1-5, with 7 bases fitting TRBD1. The J segment lost 6 bases and the V segment lost 3 bases, leaving 5 bases of the junction unmatched. CDR3 length: 14 residues. Germline V gene lookup returns CDR1 LGHNA and CDR2 YSLEER. CDR3 region: CASSQEHRGQPQHF. CDR3 nucleotides: TGCGCCAGCAGCCAGGAACACAGGGGTCAGCCCCAGCATTTT.

The rearrangement links TRBV29-1 to TRBJ2-5, with 11 nucleotides matching TRBD2. The J call may be faulty, since TRBJ2-7 better matches the DNA end. The CDR3 length is 18 residues. Germline CDR1 is SQVTM and CDR2 is ANQGSEA. The DNA of the CDR3 is TGCAGCCGACTCTGTGGGTCGGGACTAGCGGCGGTTTACTACGAGCAGTACTTC. It specifies CSRLCGSGLAAVYYEQYF.

This CDR3 is CAYSDGPYEQYF. DNA of the CDR3: TGTGCCTATAGCGACGGCCCCTACGAGCAGTACTTC. The chain joins TRBV10-3 to TRBJ2-7; D is perhaps TRBD2 (5 bases). Germline loops: CDR1 ENHRY, CDR2 SYGVKD. The CDR3 has 12 residues. The V end was cut by 11 bases, the J end by 2 bases, with 13 bases between.

The gene calls are TRBV28 and TRBJ2-2, with 10 positions matching TRBD1. With 5 bases clipped from V and 7 bases from J, the junction kept 4 bases outside the gene matches. The CDR3 runs 14 residues. Looked up from germline, CDR1 is MDHEN and CDR2 is SYDVKM. DNA of the CDR3: TGTGCCAGCAGTCCGGACAGGGGGATCGGGGAGCTGTTTTTT. It codes for CASSPDRGIGELFF.

With respect to this clone: Sequence at one end of the junction differs from germline and may be a read error. Other DNA sequences in this specimen translate into the identical CDR3. The chain uses TRBV7-9 and TRBJ1-1; D possibly corresponds to TRBD1 (5 bases). Germline lookup yields CDR1 SEHNR and CDR2 FQNEAQ (reference sequence). The CDR3 covers 14 residues. CDR3 sequence reads: CASSPARGNTEAFF. CDR3 DNA sequence: TGTGCCAGCAGCCCCGCCCGGGGGAACACTGAGGCTTTCTTT.

The chain couples TRBV7-2 to TRBJ2-5; no reliable D call. The CDR3 runs 15 residues. Trimming removed 3 bases at V and 2 bases at J, with 13 bases between. Germline CDR1 is SGHTA and CDR2 is FQGNSA. The chain's CDR3 is CASSFQANLQETQYF. For the CDR3, the DNA is TGTGCCAGCAGCTTCCAGGCGAACCTACAAGAGACCCAGTACTTC.

The chain recombines TRBV30 with TRBJ1-5, with D tentatively TRBD1 (6 bases). V gave up 0 bases and J gave up 6 bases, with 15 bases separating them. The CDR3 is 15 residues long. Germline-derived CDR1 and CDR2 are GTSNPN and SVGIG (reference sequence). This CDR3 reads CAWSVRGGQGQPQHF. The CDR3 DNA follows: TGTGCCTGGAGTGTAAGGGGGGGCCAGGGTCAGCCCCAGCATTTT.

The gene calls are TRBV4-3 and TRBJ2-1; 10 nucleotides agree with TRBD2. J gave up 7 bases and V 0 bases, and 6 bases lay outside the gene matches. CDR3 length equals 16 residues. Germline values: CDR1 LGHNA, CDR2 YSLEER. The CDR3 loop is CASSQDLGSGRNEQFF. The CDR3 bases are TGCGCCAGCAGCCAAGATTTGGGTAGCGGGAGGAATGAGCAGTTCTTC.

The V and J genes are TRBV7-8 and TRBJ2-2, with a tentative D call TRBD2 (5 bases). The germline V gene has CDR1 SGHVS and CDR2 FQNEAQ. The germline V and J ends were trimmed by 2 bases and 4 bases, with 14 bases remaining between them. The CDR3 runs to 16 residues. This chain's CDR3 is CASSLRKGSGTGELFF. DNA for the CDR3: TGTGCCAGCAGCTTACGTAAAGGGAGCGGCACCGGGGAGCTGTTTTTT.

This clone showed up just a few times. V is TRBV5-4 and J is TRBJ2-1; 12 bases line up with TRBD2. The length of the CDR3 is 13 residues. Per germline, CDR1 SGHNT and CDR2 YYREEE (reference sequence). V lost 8 bases, J lost 4 bases, and 1 base stayed unmatched. The CDR3 sequence: CASGLAGYNEQFF. The CDR3 region has the DNA TGTGCCAGTGGACTAGCGGGGTACAATGAGCAGTTCTTC.

This clone was seen once. This sequence joins TRBV18 and TRBJ2-5; TRBD2 matches at 7 bases. This CDR3 is built from 17 residues. V dropped 3 bases and J dropped 1; count of bases not matched to a gene: 11. The germline CDR1 and CDR2 sequences are KGHSH and LQKENI. The CDR3 is CASSPVAASGIQETQYF. CDR3 nucleotides: TGTGCCAGCTCACCCGTTGCGGCTAGCGGAATCCAAGAGACCCAGTACTTC.

V usage is TRBV28 and J usage is TRBJ2-5; 7 bases fit TRBD2. Germline V gives CDR1 MDHEN, CDR2 SYDVKM. The CDR3 covers 16 residues. V was pared by 8 bases and J by 1 base, with 13 bases of the junction left unmatched. Written as DNA, the CDR3 is TGTGCCAGCGGAGCGTTGGGGAGCGGGGCCCAAGAGACCCAGTACTTC. Its protein product is CASGALGSGAQETQYF.

As regards this clone: The same CDR3 arises from other DNA sequences in this sample as well. The V and J genes are TRBV11-2 and TRBJ2-1; 12 nucleotides line up with TRBD2. Germline values: CDR1 SGHAT, CDR2 FQNNGV. J gave up 9 bases and V 3 bases, and 6 bases lay outside the gene matches. This CDR3 is 15 amino acids long. The CDR3: CASSLTSGGMVEQFF. CDR3 DNA: TGTGCCAGCAGCTTGACTAGCGGGGGCATGGTTGAGCAGTTCTTC.